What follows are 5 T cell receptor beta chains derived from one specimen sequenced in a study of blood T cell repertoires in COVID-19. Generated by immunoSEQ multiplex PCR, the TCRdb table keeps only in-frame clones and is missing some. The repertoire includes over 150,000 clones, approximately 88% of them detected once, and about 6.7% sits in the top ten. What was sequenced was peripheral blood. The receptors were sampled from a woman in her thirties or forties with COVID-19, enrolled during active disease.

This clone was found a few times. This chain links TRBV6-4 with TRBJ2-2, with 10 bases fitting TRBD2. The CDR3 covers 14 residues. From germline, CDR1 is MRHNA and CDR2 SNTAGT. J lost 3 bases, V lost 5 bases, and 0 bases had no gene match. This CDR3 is CASSSGGDTGELFF. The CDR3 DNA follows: TGTGCCAGCAGTAGCGGGGGGGACACCGGGGAGCTGTTTTTT.

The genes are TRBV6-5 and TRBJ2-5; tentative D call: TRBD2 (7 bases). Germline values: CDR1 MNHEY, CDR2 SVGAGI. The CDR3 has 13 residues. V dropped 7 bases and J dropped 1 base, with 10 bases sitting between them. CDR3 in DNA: TGTGCCAGCAAAAGGGGGGGCCAAGAGACCCAGTACTTC. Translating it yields CASKRGGQETQYF.

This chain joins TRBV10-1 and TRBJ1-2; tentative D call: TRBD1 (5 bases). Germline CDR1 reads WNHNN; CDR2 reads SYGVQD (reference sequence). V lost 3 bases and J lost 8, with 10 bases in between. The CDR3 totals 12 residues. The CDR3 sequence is CASSDQGWGYTF. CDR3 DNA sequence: TGCGCCAGCAGTGACCAGGGCTGGGGCTACACCTTC.

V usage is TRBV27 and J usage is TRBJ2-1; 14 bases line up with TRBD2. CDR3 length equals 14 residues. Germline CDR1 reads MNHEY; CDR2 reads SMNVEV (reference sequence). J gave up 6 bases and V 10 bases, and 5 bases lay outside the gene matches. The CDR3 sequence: CATTGLAGGNEQFF. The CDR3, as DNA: TGTGCCACAACAGGACTAGCGGGAGGCAATGAGCAGTTCTTC.

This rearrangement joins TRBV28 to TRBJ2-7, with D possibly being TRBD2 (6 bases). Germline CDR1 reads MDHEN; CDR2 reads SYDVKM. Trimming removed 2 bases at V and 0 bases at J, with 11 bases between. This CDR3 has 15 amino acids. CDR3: CASSLGGRNSYEQYF. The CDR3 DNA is TGTGCCAGCAGTTTAGGAGGGAGAAACTCCTACGAGCAGTACTTC.